Presented here are 28 T cell receptor beta chains from one specimen sequenced in a study of CD8 T cells in Susac syndrome (dated by TCRdb to between 2018 and 2021). Receptors were amplified or captured by the immunoSEQ multiplex PCR assay. RNA was extracted using the RNeasy kit, and roughly 0.5 to 1 microgram was reverse transcribed with random hexamers. TCRdb reran the public reads through fastp at Q25 and MiXCR, keeping productive beta chains. Rows with a matching CDR3 protein are joined into one entry that keeps the most common DNA and genes. This sample lists around 200,000 distinct CDR3 sequences; 90% to 97% were detected once. Approximately 0.09% of the sample is in the top ten clones. The sequenced sample consisted of CD4+ T cells from PBMCs. Receptors originate from a human donor with multiple sclerosis.

The chain carries TRBV9 and TRBJ2-3, with 8 bases identical to TRBD2. CDR3 length: 15 amino acids. Germline values: CDR1 SGDLS, CDR2 YYNGEE. J was trimmed by 7 bases and V by 0 bases; bases with no gene match: 7. This CDR3 is CASSVGGGFAYTQYF. The CDR3 nucleotides read TGTGCCAGCAGCGTAGGCGGGGGGTTCGCGTATACGCAGTATTTT. The variable domain in full, with the rest retrieved from reference TRBV9 and TRBJ2-3, is DSGVTQTPKHLITATGQRVTLRCSPRSGDLSVYWYQQSLDQGLQFLIQYYNGEERAKGNILERFSAQQFPDLHSELNLSSLELGDSALYFCASSVGGGFAYTQYFGPGTRLTVL.

The chain uses TRBV12-3 or TRBV12-4 and TRBJ2-6; no clear D. CDR3 length equals 16 residues. Trimming stripped 2 bases from V and 4 bases from J, with 12 bases between. The CDR3 loop reads CASSLRVTLGANVLTF. The CDR3 bases are TGTGCCAGCAGTTTACGGGTTACTCTGGGGGCCAACGTCCTGACTTTC.

The rearrangement joins TRBV12-3 or TRBV12-4 to TRBJ2-2, with D perhaps given as TRBD1 or TRBD2 (5 bases each). The CDR3 is 16 amino acids. The ends were cut back, 5 bases at V and 1 base at J, with 14 bases in the middle. The CDR3 loop reads CASSPRGPMNTGELFF. The CDR3, as DNA: TGTGCCAGCAGTCCTCGGGGACCAATGAACACCGGGGAGCTGTTTTTT.

The J gene is TRBJ1-1, the V gene TRBV20-1; TRBD1 might be the D (6 bases). V was cut by 6 bases and J by 3 bases, with 17 bases left in between. Germline V gives CDR1 DFQATT, CDR2 SNEGSKA (reference sequence). CDR3 length: 14 amino acids. DNA of the CDR3: TGCAGTGCCCACAGGCCCCAGGGGCACACTGAAGCTTTCTTT. The encoded protein is CSAHRPQGHTEAFF.

V usage is TRBV6-4 and J usage is TRBJ2-7, with D possibly matching TRBD1 (7 bases). The V end was cut by 5 bases, the J end by 0 bases, with 14 bases between. This CDR3 spans 15 amino acids. The germline CDR1 and CDR2 sequences are MRHNA and SNTAGT. The CDR3 coding sequence is TGTGCCAGCAGTCTCTCAGGGGGGAGCTCCTACGAGCAGTACTTC. Protein: CASSLSGGSSYEQYF.

The chain carries TRBV12-3 or TRBV12-4 and TRBJ1-5; no definite D call. Trimming shortened V by 2 bases and J by 11 bases, and 10 bases separated the two germline ends. CDR3 size: 12 residues. CDR3 residues: CASSLTGSSQHF. Written as DNA, the CDR3 is TGTGCCAGCAGTTTAACGGGGTCATCCCAGCATTTT.

The chain employs TRBV7-9 and TRBJ1-2; 7 nucleotides match TRBD1. Germline CDR1 and CDR2: SEHNR and FQNEAQ (reference sequence). The CDR3 extends over 14 amino acids. Trimming at V came to 3 bases and at J to 6 bases, leaving 7 bases not matched to a gene. CDR3 protein: CASSLRGHRDGYTF. The CDR3 DNA reads as TGTGCCAGCAGCTTGAGGGGGCATCGGGATGGCTACACCTTC. Based on the CDR3 plus reference TRBV7-9 and TRBJ1-2, the full variable domain is DTGVSQNPRHKITKRGQNVTFRCDPISEHNRLYWYRQTLGQGPEFLTYFQNEAQLEKSRLLSDRFSAERPKGSFSTLEIQRTEQGDSAMYLCASSLRGHRDGYTFGSGTRLTVV.

DNA for the CDR3: TGTGCCAGCAGTTACGACAGGTGGGGCGGCTATGGCTACACCTTC. Its protein product is CASSYDRWGGYGYTF. The chain is built from TRBV5-6 and TRBJ1-2; perhaps TRBD1 as D (6 bases). V dropped 5 bases and J dropped 4 bases, with 18 bases sitting between them. This CDR3 is built from 15 residues. The V gene's germline CDR1 is SGHDT and CDR2 YYEEEE.

The rearrangement links TRBV2 to TRBJ1-5; D is uncertain. With 5 bases removed from V and 6 bases from J, the gap between germline ends came to 14 bases. This CDR3 contains 14 residues. CDR1 SNHLY and CDR2 FYNNEI come from the germline V gene. The CDR3 is CASSRGGISQPQHF. DNA of the CDR3: TGTGCCAGCAGTCGCGGAGGGATAAGTCAGCCCCAGCATTTT.

The V and J genes are TRBV25-1 and TRBJ1-2, with 8 nucleotides matching TRBD1. Germline trimming cut 3 bases from V and 6 bases from J; bases unmatched to any gene: 3. The length of the CDR3 is 13 residues. Looked up from germline, CDR1 is MGHDK and CDR2 is SYGVNS. For the CDR3, the DNA is TGTGCCAGCAGTGATCAGGGGGCGCATGGCTACACCTTC. It encodes CASSDQGAHGYTF.

V gene TRBV12-3 or TRBV12-4 combines with J gene TRBJ1-2; D gene uncertain. Between the trimmed V and J ends, which lost 5 bases and 4 bases, there was a span of 20 bases. The CDR3 has 16 residues. The CDR3 DNA is TGTGCCAGCAGTCCCCCTGAGCCTACAGCGCCCTATGGCTACACCTTC. Protein product: CASSPPEPTAPYGYTF.

The chain recombines TRBV2 with TRBJ2-1, with TRBD1 matching 7 bases. CDR3 length: 15 residues. The germline V gene encodes CDR1 SNHLY and CDR2 FYNNEI. V lost 7 bases to trimming and J lost 7 bases; unmatched junction nucleotides: 13. The CDR3 nucleotides are TGTGCCAGCAAACGCGACAGGGATTTGGGGAATGAGCAGTTCTTC. This encodes CASKRDRDLGNEQFF.

The chain carries TRBV7-9 and TRBJ1-5, with D unresolved. The V and J ends lost 3 bases and 7 bases respectively, with 7 bases between them. Germline CDR1 reads SEHNR; CDR2 reads FQNEAQ (reference sequence). The CDR3 is 12 residues long. CDR3 protein: CASSFGEQPQHF. The CDR3 nucleotides read TGTGCCAGCAGCTTCGGGGAGCAGCCCCAGCATTTT.

The chain couples TRBV3-1 to TRBJ1-1, with D unclear. This CDR3 region has 16 residues. Germline CDR1 reads LGHDT; CDR2 reads YNNKEL (reference sequence). V was clipped by 4 bases and J by 2 bases, with 17 bases between them. The CDR3 region is CASSPTPGRFNTEAFF. DNA for the CDR3: TGTGCCAGCAGCCCCACGCCGGGCAGATTCAACACTGAAGCTTTCTTT.

The CDR3 DNA reads as TGTGCCAGCAGTCTTGGGACTAGCATTAACAATGAGCAGTTCTTC. Its translation: CASSLGTSINNEQFF. The gene calls are TRBV12-3 or TRBV12-4 and TRBJ2-1; 9 positions match TRBD2. V trimming: 5 bases; J trimming: 5 bases; junction bases outside the gene matches: 7. The CDR3 sequence is 15 residues long.

In DNA, the CDR3 is TGCAGCGTTTCGTGGTACACAGATACGCAGTATTTT. As protein: CSVSWYTDTQYF. The V call is TRBV29-1, the J call TRBJ2-3; D gene uncertain. Between the trimmed V and J ends, which lost 5 bases and 2 bases, there was a span of 8 bases. From germline, CDR1 is SQVTM and CDR2 ANQGSEA. This CDR3 spans 12 amino acids.

This rearrangement joins TRBV7-6 to TRBJ2-7; the D is unclear. This CDR3 has 13 amino acids. Trimming shortened V by 4 bases and J by 2 bases, and 9 bases separated the two germline ends. Germline V gene lookup returns CDR1 SGHVS and CDR2 FNYEAQ. This CDR3 is CASSSEGTYEQYF. Written as DNA, the CDR3 is TGTGCCAGCAGCTCCGAAGGGACCTACGAGCAGTACTTC.

V gene TRBV20-1 combines with J gene TRBJ1-2; D call uncertain. The CDR3 sequence is 14 residues long. Germline CDR1 and CDR2: DFQATT and SNEGSKA (reference sequence). Trimming stripped 1 base from V and 0 bases from J, with 9 bases between. The CDR3 spells CSARGKLANYGYTF. The DNA of the CDR3 is TGCAGTGCTAGAGGGAAATTAGCTAACTATGGCTACACCTTC.

The gene calls are TRBV24-1 and TRBJ1-2; 8 nucleotides align to TRBD1. Unmatched junction bases numbered 2, after V lost 3 bases and J lost 0 bases. CDR3 size: 15 residues. Germline V lookup: CDR1 KGHDR, CDR2 SFDVKD. CDR3 coding DNA: TGTGCCACCAGTGATGGACAGGGACCTAACTATGGCTACACCTTC. Protein sequence: CATSDGQGPNYGYTF.

The chain recombines TRBV14 with TRBJ2-1; D not certain. Looked up from germline, CDR1 is SGHDN and CDR2 is FVKESK. This CDR3 contains 14 residues. V lost 3 bases to trimming and J lost 12 bases, with 18 bases between them. Here the CDR3 DNA reads TGTGCCAGCAGCCACCAACCCGGCAGCCTTGGGCAGTTCTTC. This codes for CASSHQPGSLGQFF.

This chain links TRBV24-1 with TRBJ2-1; TRBD1 agrees at 8 bases. J gave up 8 bases and V 5 bases, and 4 bases lay outside the gene matches. This CDR3 region has 13 residues. Germline loops: CDR1 KGHDR, CDR2 SFDVKD. CDR3: CATSGDRGYEQFF. The CDR3 DNA follows: TGTGCCACCAGTGGCGACAGGGGTTATGAGCAGTTCTTC.

The chain recombines TRBV18 with TRBJ2-6, with 8 bases matching TRBD1. The CDR3 has 16 residues. The germline V gene encodes CDR1 KGHSH and CDR2 LQKENI. With V trimmed by 3 bases and J by 8 bases, 9 bases remained unmatched. For the CDR3, the DNA is TGTGCCAGCTCACCGACAGGGGTCTCGCATACCAACGTCCTGACTTTC. This gives the protein CASSPTGVSHTNVLTF.

This chain connects TRBV3-1 to TRBJ1-1; a weak D match, TRBD1 (6 bases). The CDR3 sequence is 14 residues long. V was clipped by 1 base and J by 4 bases, with 10 bases between them. Germline V gives CDR1 LGHDT, CDR2 YNNKEL (reference sequence). CDR3 in DNA: TGTGCCAGCAGCCAAGTAGGACAGACCACTGAAGCTTTCTTT. Amino acid sequence: CASSQVGQTTEAFF.

V is TRBV4-1 and J is TRBJ2-1, with 7 nucleotides matching TRBD2. The CDR3 consists of 16 residues. Germline loops: CDR1 MGHRA, CDR2 YSYEKL. With V trimmed by 1 base and J by 0 bases, 3 bases remained unmatched. For the CDR3, the DNA is TGCGCCAGCAGCCAAGTATCGGGGGGCTCCTACAATGAGCAGTTCTTC. It is translated as CASSQVSGGSYNEQFF.

V gene TRBV20-1 combines with J gene TRBJ1-1; D is perhaps TRBD1 (6 bases). Per germline, CDR1 DFQATT and CDR2 SNEGSKA (reference sequence). V gave up 3 bases and J gave up 0 bases, with 14 bases separating them. The CDR3 contains 15 residues. In DNA form, the CDR3 reads TGCAGTGCTAGCGGGGGGGGCTTCATGAACACTGAAGCTTTCTTT. Protein sequence: CSASGGGFMNTEAFF.

The DNA of the CDR3 is TGCAGTGCTACGACAGGGGGAGAGCCCCAGCATTTT. Its protein product is CSATTGGEPQHF. The genes are TRBV20-1 and TRBJ1-5; 9 bases map to TRBD1. V shed 4 bases and J 8 bases; nucleotides not matched to a gene: 3. CDR1 DFQATT and CDR2 SNEGSKA come from the germline V gene (reference sequence). This CDR3 is built from 12 residues.

J is TRBJ2-3 and V is TRBV27; 7 nucleotides align to TRBD2. The J segment lost 2 bases and the V segment lost 6 bases, leaving 5 bases of the junction unmatched. The CDR3 runs to 14 residues. Germline lookup yields CDR1 MNHEY and CDR2 SMNVEV (reference sequence). The CDR3 sequence: CASRGLGTTDTQYF. The CDR3 DNA sequence: TGTGCCAGCAGAGGACTAGGGACCACAGATACGCAGTATTTT.

The chain uses TRBV15 and TRBJ1-5, with a possible D match to TRBD1 (5 bases). CDR1 is LNHNV, CDR2 YYDKDF, per germline (reference sequence). The CDR3 is 16 amino acids. V lost 4 bases to trimming and J lost 7 bases, with 20 bases between them. CDR3 DNA sequence: TGTGCCACCAGCAAAACCGCATCCAGGGTGAGCCAGCCCCAGCATTTT. It specifies CATSKTASRVSQPQHF.